These T cell receptor beta chains were read from a single sample in a study of T cell responses to AZD1222 COVID-19 vaccine. TCRdb keeps only in-frame clones here, not all; method: immunoSEQ multiplex PCR. The table records 95,000 to 100,000 clones, about 90% of them present only once. The sequences come from peripheral blood, collected 28 days after the second AZD1222 dose. Source of these receptors: an adult who received the AZD1222 COVID-19 vaccine. CDR3s include the opening cysteine and the closing phenylalanine or tryptophan. Each record gives: V gene, J gene, D gene, clone size, CDR3 DNA, CDR3 protein. D genes are given only for firm matches. Rows give clone size only sometimes, using once, few, many, or a class for an expanded clone.

v_call: TRBV5-6; j_call: TRBJ1-2; d_call: .; clone_size: .; cdr3_nt: TGTGCCAGCAGCTTGGACTGGGGGGCAACTAACTATGGCTACACCTTC; cdr3_aa: CASSLDWGATNYGYTF
v_call: TRBV10-1; j_call: TRBJ2-1; d_call: TRBD2; clone_size: .; cdr3_nt: TGCGCCAGCAGTGATGGACTAGCGGGAGGAGCGGGTCGGAATGAGCAGTTCTTC; cdr3_aa: CASSDGLAGGAGRNEQFF
v_call: TRBV6-1; j_call: TRBJ2-1; d_call: .; clone_size: .; cdr3_nt: TGTGCCAGCAGTGAACAGGTGTCTGAGCAGTTCTTC; cdr3_aa: CASSEQVSEQFF
v_call: TRBV28; j_call: TRBJ2-2; d_call: TRBD1; clone_size: once; cdr3_nt: TGTGCCAGCAGTCGGACAGGCCTGAACACCGGGGAGCTGTTTTTT; cdr3_aa: CASSRTGLNTGELFF
v_call: TRBV30; j_call: TRBJ1-2; d_call: .; clone_size: .; cdr3_nt: TGTGCCTGGAGTCCTACAAGGGTAAACTATGGCTACACCTTC; cdr3_aa: CAWSPTRVNYGYTF
v_call: TRBV11-2; j_call: TRBJ1-2; d_call: TRBD1; clone_size: .; cdr3_nt: TGTGCCAGCAGCGGACAGGGGACTAACTATGGCTACACCTTC; cdr3_aa: CASSGQGTNYGYTF
v_call: TRBV6-5; j_call: TRBJ1-2; d_call: .; clone_size: .; cdr3_nt: TGTGCCAGCAGTTGGGGTGGTCTCCTTGGCTACACCTTC; cdr3_aa: CASSWGGLLGYTF
v_call: TRBV10-3; j_call: TRBJ2-1; d_call: TRBD2; clone_size: .; cdr3_nt: TGTGCCATCAGAGTAGGGCGGGAGAGCAACAATGAGCAGTTCTTC; cdr3_aa: CAIRVGRESNNEQFF
v_call: TRBV27; j_call: TRBJ1-6; d_call: .; clone_size: .; cdr3_nt: TGTGCCAGCAGTTTATTGGGGGGGAGTAATTCACCCCTCCACTTT; cdr3_aa: CASSLLGGSNSPLHF
v_call: TRBV19; j_call: TRBJ2-2; d_call: .; clone_size: .; cdr3_nt: TGTGCCGTTCGTGGGGCTGCGAACACCGGGGAGCTGTTTTTT; cdr3_aa: CAVRGAANTGELFF
v_call: TRBV5-4; j_call: TRBJ2-1; d_call: TRBD1; clone_size: few; cdr3_nt: TGTGCCAGCAGCTTAGGGACAGGGGGCTACAATGAGCAGTTCTTC; cdr3_aa: CASSLGTGGYNEQFF
v_call: TRBV3-1/TRBV3-2; j_call: TRBJ2-2; d_call: .; clone_size: .; cdr3_nt: TGTGCCAGCAGCCAATCCACCGGGGAGCTGTTTTTT; cdr3_aa: CASSQSTGELFF
v_call: TRBV2; j_call: TRBJ2-1; d_call: TRBD1; clone_size: .; cdr3_nt: TGTGCCAGCAGTCGGGACAGCACCTTGTACAATGAGCAGTTCTTC; cdr3_aa: CASSRDSTLYNEQFF
v_call: TRBV20-1; j_call: TRBJ2-7; d_call: .; clone_size: .; cdr3_nt: TGCAGTGCTTCCATTTCAGGACTGTCTTTCTTC; cdr3_aa: CSASISGLSFF
v_call: TRBV11-2; j_call: TRBJ2-1; d_call: TRBD1; clone_size: .; cdr3_nt: TGTGCCAGCAGCTTCAACCCGGGACAGGGTGAGTCGAATGAGCAGTTCTTC; cdr3_aa: CASSFNPGQGESNEQFF
v_call: TRBV28; j_call: TRBJ2-1; d_call: TRBD2; clone_size: .; cdr3_nt: TGTGCCAGCAGTTCCGGACTAGCGGAGAGGCAGTTCTTC; cdr3_aa: CASSSGLAERQFF
v_call: TRBV7-8; j_call: TRBJ2-7; d_call: .; clone_size: .; cdr3_nt: TGTGCCAGCAGCTTAGGCGCCGACTACGAGCAGTACTTC; cdr3_aa: CASSLGADYEQYF
v_call: TRBV27; j_call: TRBJ2-7; d_call: .; clone_size: .; cdr3_nt: TGTGCCAGCAAGACCCAGAGGGGGGGATACTACGAGCAGTACTTC; cdr3_aa: CASKTQRGGYYEQYF
v_call: TRBV7-3; j_call: TRBJ1-6; d_call: .; clone_size: .; cdr3_nt: TGTGCCAGCAGCTTAACTGGGGGCGATCGTCGTTCACCCCTCCACTTT; cdr3_aa: CASSLTGGDRRSPLHF
v_call: TRBV5-1; j_call: TRBJ1-3; d_call: .; clone_size: .; cdr3_nt: TGCGCCAGCACTGGATCGGGAAACACCATATATTTT; cdr3_aa: CASTGSGNTIYF
v_call: TRBV27; j_call: TRBJ2-1; d_call: TRBD2; clone_size: .; cdr3_nt: TGTGCCAGCAGGGTTGGCGGGACTACCTACAATGAGCAGTTCTTC; cdr3_aa: CASRVGGTTYNEQFF
v_call: TRBV29-1; j_call: TRBJ1-1; d_call: .; clone_size: .; cdr3_nt: TGCAGCGTTGAGCGAGGGCGGAACACTGAAGCTTTCTTT; cdr3_aa: CSVERGRNTEAFF
v_call: TRBV10-3; j_call: TRBJ2-3; d_call: .; clone_size: .; cdr3_nt: TGTGCCATCCAGGAGTACAGTACAGATACGCAGTATTTT; cdr3_aa: CAIQEYSTDTQYF
v_call: TRBV3-1/TRBV3-2; j_call: TRBJ2-5; d_call: TRBD2; clone_size: .; cdr3_nt: TGTGCCAGCAGCCAAGAGCTAGCGGGAGGGCGCGGGACCCAGTACTTC; cdr3_aa: CASSQELAGGRGTQYF
v_call: TRBV7-2; j_call: TRBJ1-1; d_call: .; clone_size: .; cdr3_nt: TGTGCCAGCAGCTCGCGGACAAGGCCTGAAGCTTTCTTT; cdr3_aa: CASSSRTRPEAFF
v_call: TRBV29-1; j_call: TRBJ2-7; d_call: TRBD1; clone_size: .; cdr3_nt: TGCAGCGTTGAAATAACAGGGGTTCTTCCCGAGCAGTACTTC; cdr3_aa: CSVEITGVLPEQYF
v_call: TRBV18; j_call: TRBJ2-1; d_call: .; clone_size: .; cdr3_nt: TGTGCCAGCTCACCAAGGCGGGACCATGAGCAGTTCTTC; cdr3_aa: CASSPRRDHEQFF
v_call: TRBV12-3/TRBV12-4; j_call: TRBJ2-2; d_call: .; clone_size: .; cdr3_nt: TGTGCCAGCAGTTTACGGGGGACCGGGGAGCTGTTTTTT; cdr3_aa: CASSLRGTGELFF
v_call: TRBV14; j_call: TRBJ1-1; d_call: TRBD1; clone_size: .; cdr3_nt: TGTGCCAGCAGCCAAGACTCAGGACAGGGGGTCTCCGAAGCTTTCTTT; cdr3_aa: CASSQDSGQGVSEAFF
v_call: TRBV19; j_call: TRBJ1-5; d_call: .; clone_size: once; cdr3_nt: TGTGCCAGTACCCTTAACGTGGGGGAGACAGGGCCCCAGCATTTT; cdr3_aa: CASTLNVGETGPQHF
v_call: TRBV25-1; j_call: TRBJ2-2; d_call: .; clone_size: .; cdr3_nt: TGTGCCAGCAGCCGGGGGCATAGCGGGGAGCTGTTTTTT; cdr3_aa: CASSRGHSGELFF
v_call: TRBV3-1/TRBV3-2; j_call: TRBJ1-5; d_call: .; clone_size: .; cdr3_nt: TGTGCCAGCAGCCCGGGACTTAATCAGCCCCAGCATTTT; cdr3_aa: CASSPGLNQPQHF
v_call: TRBV5-1; j_call: TRBJ1-4; d_call: .; clone_size: .; cdr3_nt: TGCGCCAGCAGCCCGGGACAACTTAATGAAAAACTGTTTTTT; cdr3_aa: CASSPGQLNEKLFF
v_call: TRBV4-1; j_call: TRBJ1-1; d_call: TRBD1; clone_size: .; cdr3_nt: TGCGCCAGCAGCCAGATCCCGGGACAGGGGGCAAGGACTGAAGCTTTCTTT; cdr3_aa: CASSQIPGQGARTEAFF
v_call: TRBV28; j_call: TRBJ1-4; d_call: .; clone_size: .; cdr3_nt: TGTGCCAGCAGTATTACAGGTTTGAATGAAAAACTGTTTTTT; cdr3_aa: CASSITGLNEKLFF
v_call: TRBV7-9; j_call: TRBJ2-1; d_call: .; clone_size: .; cdr3_nt: TGTGCCAGCAGCTTAGTGCCAGCGGTCTACAATGAGCAGTTCTTC; cdr3_aa: CASSLVPAVYNEQFF
v_call: TRBV25-1; j_call: TRBJ2-5; d_call: .; clone_size: .; cdr3_nt: TGTGCCAGCAGTGAAATGCTGGCTCAAGAGACCCAGTACTTC; cdr3_aa: CASSEMLAQETQYF
v_call: TRBV4-1; j_call: TRBJ1-5; d_call: .; clone_size: few; cdr3_nt: TGCGCCAGCAGCCAAGGGGGAGGCGGGGGTCCTTTAGCGGCCCAGCATTTT; cdr3_aa: CASSQGGGGGPLAAQHF
v_call: TRBV19; j_call: TRBJ1-1; d_call: .; clone_size: once; cdr3_nt: TGTGCCAGTAGTATAGTTGGAGGAGACACTGAAGCTTTCTTT; cdr3_aa: CASSIVGGDTEAFF
v_call: TRBV5-6; j_call: TRBJ2-5; d_call: .; clone_size: .; cdr3_nt: TGTGCCAGCAGCTTGCTGGGGGGACCACCAGGGAAGACCCAGTACTTC; cdr3_aa: CASSLLGGPPGKTQYF
v_call: TRBV5-4; j_call: TRBJ2-5; d_call: TRBD1; clone_size: .; cdr3_nt: TGTGCCAGCAGCCCTCAACAGGGGTCGCAAGAGACCCAGTACTTC; cdr3_aa: CASSPQQGSQETQYF
v_call: TRBV6-5; j_call: TRBJ1-1; d_call: .; clone_size: .; cdr3_nt: TGTGCCAGCAGTTACTTGGGCGAAGCTTTCTTT; cdr3_aa: CASSYLGEAFF
v_call: TRBV30; j_call: TRBJ1-1; d_call: .; clone_size: .; cdr3_nt: TGTGCCTGGACTGGAGCATCGTCGGAAGCTTTCTTT; cdr3_aa: CAWTGASSEAFF